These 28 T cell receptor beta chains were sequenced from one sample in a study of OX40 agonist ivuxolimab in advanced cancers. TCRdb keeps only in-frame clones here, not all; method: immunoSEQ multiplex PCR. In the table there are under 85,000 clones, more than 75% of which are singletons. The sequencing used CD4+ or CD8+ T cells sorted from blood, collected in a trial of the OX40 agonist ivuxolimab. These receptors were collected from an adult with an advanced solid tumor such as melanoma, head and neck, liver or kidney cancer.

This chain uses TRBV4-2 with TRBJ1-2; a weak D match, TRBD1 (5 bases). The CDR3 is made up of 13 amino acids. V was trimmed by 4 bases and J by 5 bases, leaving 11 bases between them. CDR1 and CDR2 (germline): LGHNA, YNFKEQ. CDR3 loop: CASSPGPGYGYTF. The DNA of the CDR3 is TGTGCCAGCAGCCCGGGGCCAGGGTATGGCTACACCTTC.

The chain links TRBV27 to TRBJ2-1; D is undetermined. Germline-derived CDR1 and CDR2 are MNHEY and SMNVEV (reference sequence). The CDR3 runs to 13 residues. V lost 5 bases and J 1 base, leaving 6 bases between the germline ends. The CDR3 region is CASSIRSYNEQFF. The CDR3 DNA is TGTGCCAGCAGTATACGTTCCTACAATGAGCAGTTCTTC.

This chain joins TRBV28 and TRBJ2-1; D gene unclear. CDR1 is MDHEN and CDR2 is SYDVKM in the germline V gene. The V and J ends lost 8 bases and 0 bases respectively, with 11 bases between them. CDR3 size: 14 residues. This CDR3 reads CASWRSSSYNEQFF. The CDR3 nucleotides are TGTGCCAGCTGGCGGTCCAGCTCCTACAATGAGCAGTTCTTC.

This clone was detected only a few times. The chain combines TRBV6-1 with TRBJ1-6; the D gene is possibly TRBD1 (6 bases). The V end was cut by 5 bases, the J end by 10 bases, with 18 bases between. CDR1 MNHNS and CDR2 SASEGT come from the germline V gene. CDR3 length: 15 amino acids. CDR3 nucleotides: TGTGCCAGCAGTTTCCGGGACACCGAAGGGTCACCCCTCCACTTT. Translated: CASSFRDTEGSPLHF.

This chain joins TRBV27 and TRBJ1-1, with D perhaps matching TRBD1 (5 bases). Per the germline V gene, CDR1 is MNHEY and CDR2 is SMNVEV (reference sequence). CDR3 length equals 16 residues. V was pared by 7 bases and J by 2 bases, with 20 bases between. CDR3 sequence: CASTLGRGSPNTEAFF. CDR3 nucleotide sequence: TGTGCCAGCACCCTTGGCCGGGGGTCCCCCAACACTGAAGCTTTCTTT.

CDR3 bases: TGTGCCAGCAGCGAGGGAGTCTCGGCCCAGCCCCAGCATTTT. Translation: CASSEGVSAQPQHF. The chain has TRBV9 and TRBJ1-5; D not resolved. Germline CDR1 is SGDLS and CDR2 is YYNGEE. The CDR3 consists of 14 residues. V was clipped by 3 bases and J by 7 bases, with 14 bases between them.

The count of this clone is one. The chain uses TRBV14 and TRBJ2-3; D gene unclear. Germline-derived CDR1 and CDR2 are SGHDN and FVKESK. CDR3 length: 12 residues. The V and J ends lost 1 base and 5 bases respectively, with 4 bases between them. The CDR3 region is CASSQAGDTQYF. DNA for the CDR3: TGTGCCAGCAGCCAAGCGGGAGATACGCAGTATTTT.

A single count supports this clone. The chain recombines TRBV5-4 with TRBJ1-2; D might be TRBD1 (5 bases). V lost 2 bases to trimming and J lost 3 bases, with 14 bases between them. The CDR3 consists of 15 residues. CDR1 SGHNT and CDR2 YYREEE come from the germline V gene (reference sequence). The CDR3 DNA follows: TGTGCCAGCAGCTTCTCCGGGGCCCCGGACTATGGCTACACCTTC. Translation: CASSFSGAPDYGYTF.

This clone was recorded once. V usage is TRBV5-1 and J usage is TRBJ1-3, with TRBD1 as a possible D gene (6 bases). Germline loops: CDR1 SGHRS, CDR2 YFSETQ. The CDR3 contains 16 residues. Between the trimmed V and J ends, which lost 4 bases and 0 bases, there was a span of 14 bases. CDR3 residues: CASSTGQRRSGNTIYF. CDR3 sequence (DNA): TGCGCCAGCAGCACCGGACAGCGCCGCTCTGGAAACACCATATATTTT. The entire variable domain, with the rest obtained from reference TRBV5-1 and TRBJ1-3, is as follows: KAGVTQTPRYLIKTRGQQVTLSCSPISGHRSVSWYQQTPGQGLQFLFEYFSETQRNKGNFPGRFSGRQFSNSRSEMNVSTLELGDSALYLCASSTGQRRSGNTIYFGEGSWLTVV.

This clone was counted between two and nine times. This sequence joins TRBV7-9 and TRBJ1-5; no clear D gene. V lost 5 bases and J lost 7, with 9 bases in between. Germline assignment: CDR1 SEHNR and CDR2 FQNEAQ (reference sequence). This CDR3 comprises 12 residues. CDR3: CASSPVEQPQHF. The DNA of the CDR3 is TGTGCCAGCAGCCCCGTGGAGCAGCCCCAGCATTTT.

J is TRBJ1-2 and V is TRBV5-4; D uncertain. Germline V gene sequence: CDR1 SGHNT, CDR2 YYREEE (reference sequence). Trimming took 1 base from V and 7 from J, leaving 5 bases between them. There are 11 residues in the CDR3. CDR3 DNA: TGTGCCAGCAGCTTGAGAAGTGGCTACACCTTC. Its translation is CASSLRSGYTF.

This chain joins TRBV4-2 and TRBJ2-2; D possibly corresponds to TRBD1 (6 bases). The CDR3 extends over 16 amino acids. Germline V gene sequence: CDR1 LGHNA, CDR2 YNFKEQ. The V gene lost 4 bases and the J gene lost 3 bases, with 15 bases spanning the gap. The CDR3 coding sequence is TGTGCCAGCAGCCCTCGACGGGACACCTACACCGGGGAGCTGTTTTTT. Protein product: CASSPRRDTYTGELFF.

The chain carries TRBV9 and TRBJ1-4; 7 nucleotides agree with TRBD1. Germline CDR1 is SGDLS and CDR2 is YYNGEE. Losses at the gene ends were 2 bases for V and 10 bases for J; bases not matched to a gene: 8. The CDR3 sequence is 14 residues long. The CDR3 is CASSVDPGGRKLFF. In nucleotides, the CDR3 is TGTGCCAGCAGCGTCGATCCAGGGGGGCGAAAACTGTTTTTT. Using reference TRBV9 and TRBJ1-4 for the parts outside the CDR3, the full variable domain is DSGVTQTPKHLITATGQRVTLRCSPRSGDLSVYWYQQSLDQGLQFLIQYYNGEERAKGNILERFSAQQFPDLHSELNLSSLELGDSALYFCASSVDPGGRKLFFGSGTQLSVL.

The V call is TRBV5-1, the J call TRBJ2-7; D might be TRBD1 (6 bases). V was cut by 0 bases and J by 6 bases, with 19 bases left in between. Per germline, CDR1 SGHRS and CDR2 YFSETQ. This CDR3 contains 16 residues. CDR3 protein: CASSLVGTGSLGEQYF. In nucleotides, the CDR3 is TGCGCCAGCAGCTTGGTAGGCACAGGGTCATTGGGCGAGCAGTACTTC.

CDR3 nucleotide sequence: TGTGCCAGCAGCTTAAACCCAGGAGCCACCGGGGAGCTGTTTTTT. Translation: CASSLNPGATGELFF. This chain uses TRBV11-2 with TRBJ2-2; no definite D call. CDR3 length equals 15 residues. Looked up from germline, CDR1 is SGHAT and CDR2 is FQNNGV. Trimming stripped 2 bases from V and 4 bases from J, with 11 bases between. Variable domain in full (rest from reference TRBV11-2 and TRBJ2-2): EAGVAQSPRYKIIEKRQSVAFWCNPISGHATLYWYQQILGQGPKLLIQFQNNGVVDDSQLPKDRFSAERLKGVDSTLKIQPAKLEDSAVYLCASSLNPGATGELFFGEGSRLTVL.

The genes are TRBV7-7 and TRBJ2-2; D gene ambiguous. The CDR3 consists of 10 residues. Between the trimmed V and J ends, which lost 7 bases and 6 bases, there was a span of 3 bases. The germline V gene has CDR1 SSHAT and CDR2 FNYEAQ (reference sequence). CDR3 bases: TGTGCCAGCAACCCCGGGGAGCTGTTTTTT. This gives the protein CASNPGELFF.

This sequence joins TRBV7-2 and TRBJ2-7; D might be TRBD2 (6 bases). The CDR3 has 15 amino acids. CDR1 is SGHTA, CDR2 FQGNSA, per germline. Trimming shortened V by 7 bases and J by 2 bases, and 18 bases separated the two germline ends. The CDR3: CASTDWVAAPYEQYF. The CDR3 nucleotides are TGTGCCAGCACCGATTGGGTAGCGGCCCCCTACGAGCAGTACTTC.

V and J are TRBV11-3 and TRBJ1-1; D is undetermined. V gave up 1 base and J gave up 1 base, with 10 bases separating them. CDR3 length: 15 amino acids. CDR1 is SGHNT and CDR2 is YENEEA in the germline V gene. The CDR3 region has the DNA TGTGCCAGCAGCTTAGGGGGTCGCCAGAACACTGAAGCTTTCTTT. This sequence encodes CASSLGGRQNTEAFF.

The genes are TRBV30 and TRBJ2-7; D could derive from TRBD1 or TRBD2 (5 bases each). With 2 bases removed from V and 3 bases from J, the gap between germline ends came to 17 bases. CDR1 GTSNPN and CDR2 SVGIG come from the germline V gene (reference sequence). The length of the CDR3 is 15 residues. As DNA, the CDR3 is TGTGCCTGGAGTCGGGACCGACGGTCCTTCTACGAGCAGTACTTC. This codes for CAWSRDRRSFYEQYF.

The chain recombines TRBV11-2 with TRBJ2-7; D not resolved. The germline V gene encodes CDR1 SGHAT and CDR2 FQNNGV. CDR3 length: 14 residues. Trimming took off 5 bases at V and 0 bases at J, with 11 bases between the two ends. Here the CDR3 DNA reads TGTGCCAGCAGCCCCGACGGCAACTCCTACGAGCAGTACTTC. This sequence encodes CASSPDGNSYEQYF. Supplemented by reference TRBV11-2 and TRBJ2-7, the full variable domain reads EAGVAQSPRYKIIEKRQSVAFWCNPISGHATLYWYQQILGQGPKLLIQFQNNGVVDDSQLPKDRFSAERLKGVDSTLKIQPAKLEDSAVYLCASSPDGNSYEQYFGPGTRLTVT.

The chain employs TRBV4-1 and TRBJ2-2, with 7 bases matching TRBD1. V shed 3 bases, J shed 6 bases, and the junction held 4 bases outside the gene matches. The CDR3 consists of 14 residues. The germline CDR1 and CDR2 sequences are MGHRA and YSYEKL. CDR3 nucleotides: TGCGCCAGCAGCCACCCCAGGGGGTCCGGGGAGCTGTTTTTT. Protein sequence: CASSHPRGSGELFF.

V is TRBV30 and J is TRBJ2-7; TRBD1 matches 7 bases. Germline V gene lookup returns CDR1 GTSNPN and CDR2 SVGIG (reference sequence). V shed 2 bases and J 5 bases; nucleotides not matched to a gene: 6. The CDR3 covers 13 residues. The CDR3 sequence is CAWSSGQIDEQYF. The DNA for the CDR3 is TGTGCCTGGAGTTCGGGACAGATAGACGAGCAGTACTTC.

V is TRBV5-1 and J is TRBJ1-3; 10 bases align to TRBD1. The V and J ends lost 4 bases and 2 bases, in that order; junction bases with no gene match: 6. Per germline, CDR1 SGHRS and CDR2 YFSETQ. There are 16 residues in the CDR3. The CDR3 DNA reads TGCGCCAGCAGCAGTAGAGGACAGGGGGCTGGAAACACCATATATTTT. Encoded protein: CASSSRGQGAGNTIYF.

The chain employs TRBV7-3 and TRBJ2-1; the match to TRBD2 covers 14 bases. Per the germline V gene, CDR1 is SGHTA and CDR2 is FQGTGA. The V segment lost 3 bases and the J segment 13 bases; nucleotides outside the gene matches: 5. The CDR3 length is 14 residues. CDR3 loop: CASSLGLAGEDQFF. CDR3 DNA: TGTGCCAGCAGCTTGGGACTAGCGGGGGAGGACCAGTTCTTC.

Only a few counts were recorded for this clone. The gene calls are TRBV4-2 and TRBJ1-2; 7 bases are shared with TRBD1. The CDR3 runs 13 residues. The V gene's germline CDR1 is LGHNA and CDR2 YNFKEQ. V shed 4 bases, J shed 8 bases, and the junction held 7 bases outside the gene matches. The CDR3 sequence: CASSPEQGQGYTF. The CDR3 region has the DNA TGTGCCAGCAGCCCCGAACAGGGGCAGGGCTACACCTTC.

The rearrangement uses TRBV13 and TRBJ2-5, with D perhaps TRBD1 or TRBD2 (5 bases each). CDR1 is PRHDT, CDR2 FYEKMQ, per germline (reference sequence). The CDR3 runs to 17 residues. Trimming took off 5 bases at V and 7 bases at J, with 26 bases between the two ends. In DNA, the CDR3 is TGTGCCAGCAGCCCGACATTGGGGGTCTGGGTAGAAGGGACCCAGTACTTC. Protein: CASSPTLGVWVEGTQYF.

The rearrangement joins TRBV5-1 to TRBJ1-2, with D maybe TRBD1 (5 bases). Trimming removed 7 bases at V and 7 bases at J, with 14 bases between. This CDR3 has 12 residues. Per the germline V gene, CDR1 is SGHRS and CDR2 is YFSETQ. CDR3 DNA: TGCGCCAGCTTTTCCACAGGAGCTGGCTACACCTTC. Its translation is CASFSTGAGYTF.

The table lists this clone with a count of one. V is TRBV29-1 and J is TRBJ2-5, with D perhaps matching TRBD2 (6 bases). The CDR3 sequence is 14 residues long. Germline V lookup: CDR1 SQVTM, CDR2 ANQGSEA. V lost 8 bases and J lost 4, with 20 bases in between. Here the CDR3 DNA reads TGCAGCTTCCGGGGGTTGCGGGTGGTAGAGACCCAGTACTTC. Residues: CSFRGLRVVETQYF.